The 25 T cell receptor beta chains reported below all come from one sample, sequenced in a study of blood T cell repertoires in COVID-19. This table comes from immunoSEQ multiplex PCR, and its TCRdb copy is limited to in-frame clones, with some not included. The sample carries 150,000 to 200,000 clones, 70% to 85% recorded once. The source material was peripheral blood. Source of these receptors: an elderly woman with acute or convalescent COVID-19.

The CDR3 here is CSVDPGTGYGYTF. CDR3 in DNA: TGCAGCGTTGATCCTGGGACAGGCTATGGCTACACCTTC. This sequence joins TRBV29-1 and TRBJ1-2, with 8 positions matching TRBD1. Per germline, CDR1 SQVTM and CDR2 ANQGSEA. V shed 3 bases, J shed 4 bases, and the junction held 4 bases outside the gene matches. This CDR3 contains 13 residues.

The chain carries TRBV5-8 and TRBJ2-5; 9 bases are a match to TRBD1. J was trimmed by 2 bases and V by 4 bases; bases with no gene match: 6. The CDR3 has 15 amino acids. Germline V gives CDR1 SGHTS, CDR2 YDEGEE. Here the CDR3 DNA reads TGTGCCAGCAGCGCGGGACAGGGTGGACAAGAGACCCAGTACTTC. Translated: CASSAGQGGQETQYF.

The rearrangement uses TRBV7-2 and TRBJ1-2; a possible D gene is TRBD1 (5 bases). The CDR3 consists of 14 residues. Germline V gene data show CDR1 as SGHTA and CDR2 as FQGNSA. Trimming removed 7 bases at V and 7 bases at J, with 19 bases between. This CDR3 is CASNLWGPSIGYTF. In DNA, the CDR3 is TGTGCCAGCAACCTCTGGGGCCCTTCCATTGGCTACACCTTC.

The chain has TRBV5-1 and TRBJ1-1; 7 bases are shared with TRBD1. The V gene end was trimmed by 6 bases and the J gene end by 7 bases; junction bases not matched to a gene: 9. CDR1 and CDR2 from the germline V gene are SGHRS and YFSETQ. This CDR3 region has 13 residues. CDR3 loop: CASTAQGVDEAFF. CDR3 sequence (DNA): TGCGCCAGCACCGCCCAGGGGGTTGATGAAGCTTTCTTT.

This chain uses TRBV7-9 with TRBJ1-2; D not resolved. The V gene lost 1 base and the J gene lost 6 bases, with 6 bases spanning the gap. The CDR3 extends over 12 amino acids. Germline loops: CDR1 SEHNR, CDR2 FQNEAQ (reference sequence). CDR3: CASSLGPNGYTF. CDR3 DNA sequence: TGTGCCAGCAGCTTAGGTCCTAATGGCTACACCTTC.

The rearrangement joins TRBV12-3 or TRBV12-4 to TRBJ1-2; the match to TRBD1 covers 9 bases. V shed 7 bases, J shed 8 bases, and the junction held 8 bases outside the gene matches. The CDR3 extends over 13 amino acids. CDR3 coding DNA: TGTGCCAGCACTAACACAGGGGGCAGAGGCTACACCTTC. Its protein product is CASTNTGGRGYTF.

Note on this clone: Mismatch with germline at one junction end may stem from a read error. J is TRBJ2-7 and V is TRBV11-2; weak D call: TRBD2 (5 bases). CDR3 length: 15 amino acids. The V gene's germline CDR1 is SGHAT and CDR2 FQNNGV. CDR3 protein: CVSSLGLPPTYEQYF. In DNA, the CDR3 is TGTGTCAGCAGCTTAGGACTCCCTCCTACCTACGAGCAGTACTTC.

The gene calls are TRBV9 and TRBJ2-3, with 8 bases lining up with TRBD1. Germline loops: CDR1 SGDLS, CDR2 YYNGEE. The trim removed 3 bases at V and 3 bases at J, leaving 6 bases unmatched. This CDR3 has 15 residues. CDR3 sequence: CASSATGGGTDTQYF. The CDR3 DNA sequence: TGTGCCAGCAGCGCCACAGGGGGTGGGACAGATACGCAGTATTTT.

J is TRBJ1-1 and V is TRBV3-1 (or the pseudogene TRBV3-2), with D possibly being TRBD1 (5 bases). The germline CDR1 and CDR2 sequences are LGHDT and YNNKEL (reference sequence). Trimming left V 3 bases short and J 9 bases short, with 14 bases between. This CDR3 contains 13 residues. CDR3 protein: CASSQEISGKAFF. In DNA form, the CDR3 reads TGTGCCAGCAGCCAGGAAATTTCAGGGAAAGCTTTCTTT.

This chain joins TRBV2 and TRBJ1-1, with TRBD1 matching over 10 bases. Germline CDR1 SNHLY, CDR2 FYNNEI. The CDR3 runs to 13 residues. With 4 bases clipped from V and 10 bases from J, the junction kept 6 bases outside the gene matches. The CDR3 bases are TGTGCCAGCAGTGGTCCCGGGACAGGGGCAGCTTTCTTT. This codes for CASSGPGTGAAFF.

The chain couples TRBV6-2 or TRBV6-3 to TRBJ1-1; D may be TRBD1 (6 bases). Germline values: CDR1 MNHEY, CDR2 SVGEGT. The CDR3 consists of 14 residues. V was shortened by 6 bases and J by 5 bases, with 16 bases between the two germline ends. The DNA of the CDR3 is TGTGCCAGCAGCCTTACGACAGGAGGAACTGAAGCTTTCTTT. Amino acid sequence: CASSLTTGGTEAFF.

The chain links TRBV18 to TRBJ1-1; D not resolved. Germline V gives CDR1 KGHSH, CDR2 LQKENI. The CDR3 runs 13 residues. V dropped 4 bases and J dropped 3 bases, with 9 bases sitting between them. Here the CDR3 DNA reads TGTGCCAGCTCACGCGTGGGCGACACTGAAGCTTTCTTT. This codes for CASSRVGDTEAFF.

This clone was recorded once. This chain links TRBV3-1 (or the pseudogene TRBV3-2) with TRBJ2-5, with 9 bases aligning to TRBD1. Germline values: CDR1 LGHDT, CDR2 YNNKEL (reference sequence). V dropped 5 bases and J dropped 5; count of bases not matched to a gene: 12. CDR3 length equals 16 residues. CDR3 bases: TGTGCCAGCAGCGGAAGAAAAGGGACAGGGAGGGAGACCCAGTACTTC. Translating it yields CASSGRKGTGRETQYF.

This clone was recorded once. This chain connects TRBV9 to TRBJ2-2, with a tentative D call TRBD2 (6 bases). The V gene lost 5 bases and the J gene lost 7 bases, with 18 bases spanning the gap. The CDR3 has 15 residues. CDR1 and CDR2 (germline): SGDLS, YYNGEE. CDR3 in amino acids: CASRRDSVGGGELFF. The DNA of the CDR3 is TGTGCCAGCAGGAGAGACTCCGTGGGGGGCGGGGAGCTGTTTTTT.

The rearrangement uses TRBV3-1 (or the pseudogene TRBV3-2) and TRBJ1-1; D unclear. Germline CDR1 reads LGHDT; CDR2 reads YNNKEL (reference sequence). This CDR3 is built from 16 residues. V was trimmed by 3 bases and J by 8 bases, leaving 22 bases between them. The DNA for the CDR3 is TGTGCCAGCAGCCAGCCTTCCCGTGCGCGGTTTCTAGAAGCTTTCTTT. It codes for CASSQPSRARFLEAFF.

V gene TRBV19 combines with J gene TRBJ2-7; unclear D gene. The CDR3 runs to 15 residues. The germline CDR1 and CDR2 sequences are LNHDA and SQIVND (reference sequence). Trimming cost V 0 bases and J 1 base, with 10 bases left between them. The CDR3 loop is CASSIDRGGSYEQYF. As DNA, the CDR3 is TGTGCCAGTAGTATAGATCGCGGTGGATCCTACGAGCAGTACTTC.

This clone occurred once. The chain has TRBV7-6 and TRBJ1-1, with 7 positions matching TRBD1. The CDR3 is made up of 13 amino acids. Trimming cost V 2 bases and J 5 bases; bases outside gene matches: 2. CDR1 is SGHVS and CDR2 is FNYEAQ in the germline V gene. CDR3 protein: CASSLTGETEAFF. Here the CDR3 DNA reads TGTGCCAGCAGCTTAACAGGGGAAACTGAAGCTTTCTTT.

The chain combines TRBV6-1 with TRBJ1-1, with D possibly matching TRBD1 (6 bases). The CDR3 extends over 15 amino acids. Trimming stripped 1 base from V and 0 bases from J, with 9 bases between. Germline V lookup: CDR1 MNHNS, CDR2 SASEGT. The CDR3 sequence: CASSEGTALNTEAFF. The CDR3 DNA reads as TGTGCCAGCAGTGAAGGGACAGCGTTGAACACTGAAGCTTTCTTT.

The V call is TRBV29-1, the J call TRBJ1-5, with 9 bases identical to TRBD1. The V gene's germline CDR1 is SQVTM and CDR2 ANQGSEA. The V segment lost 7 bases and the J segment 3 bases; nucleotides outside the gene matches: 4. CDR3 length: 13 amino acids. The CDR3 DNA follows: TGCAGCGCGGGACAGGGCCTCAATCAGCCCCAGCATTTT. It is translated as CSAGQGLNQPQHF.

The chain is built from TRBV5-4 and TRBJ2-1, with 7 bases aligning to TRBD2. Germline V gene data show CDR1 as SGHNT and CDR2 as YYREEE (reference sequence). The junction had 14 bases not matched to a gene; V was cut back by 2 bases and J by 9 bases. This CDR3 has 16 residues. DNA of the CDR3: TGTGCCAGCAGCTTCTCTCGGACTAGATCCCTAGGTGAGCAGTTCTTC. Amino acids: CASSFSRTRSLGEQFF.

Concerning this clone: Here the CDR3 omits its conserved ending phenylalanine or tryptophan, so a read error is the likely source. Because the CDR3's place on the DNA is in doubt, the DNA is left out and the CDR3 is given as listed by TCRdb. The V gene is TRBV6-4, the J gene TRBJ1-3; the table's D call, TRBD1, has no DNA check behind it. CDR1 is MRHNA and CDR2 is SNTAGT in the germline V gene. From its first to its last residue, the CDR3 has 12 amino acids. CDR3 sequence reads: CARPDRSGDGLI.

The chain carries TRBV3-1 (or the pseudogene TRBV3-2) and TRBJ2-3; the match to TRBD1 covers 10 bases. Germline V gives CDR1 LGHDT, CDR2 YNNKEL (reference sequence). After removal of 0 bases from V and 15 bases from J, the junction contained 6 bases not matched to a gene. The CDR3 runs to 13 residues. The CDR3 loop reads CASSQDRDRGTYF. The CDR3 DNA follows: TGTGCCAGCAGCCAAGATAGGGACAGGGGTACCTATTTT.

This sequence joins TRBV18 and TRBJ1-1, with D unclear. The CDR3 is made up of 14 amino acids. Trimming cost V 6 bases and J 5 bases, with 16 bases left between them. Per germline, CDR1 KGHSH and CDR2 LQKENI. CDR3 bases: TGTGCCAGCTCCCTAGGACTCGGTGAGACTGAAGCTTTCTTT. This translates into CASSLGLGETEAFF.

The CDR3 DNA is TGTGCCAGCAGCTGGGGACAGGGGACTGAAGCTTTCTTT. Translation gives CASSWGQGTEAFF. The chain links TRBV7-2 to TRBJ1-1, with 10 bases matching TRBD1. This CDR3 has 13 residues. Unmatched junction bases numbered 1, after V lost 4 bases and J lost 5 bases. Germline lookup yields CDR1 SGHTA and CDR2 FQGNSA.

This CDR3 is CASSYLGIGRKNEQYF. In nucleotides, the CDR3 is TGTGCCAGCAGTTACCTAGGAATCGGGAGAAAGAACGAGCAGTACTTC. The rearrangement links TRBV6-5 to TRBJ2-7, with a possible D match to TRBD2 (6 bases). Germline V CDR1 and CDR2: MNHEY, SVGAGI. V gave up 2 bases and J gave up 5 bases, with 19 bases separating them. CDR3 size: 16 residues.